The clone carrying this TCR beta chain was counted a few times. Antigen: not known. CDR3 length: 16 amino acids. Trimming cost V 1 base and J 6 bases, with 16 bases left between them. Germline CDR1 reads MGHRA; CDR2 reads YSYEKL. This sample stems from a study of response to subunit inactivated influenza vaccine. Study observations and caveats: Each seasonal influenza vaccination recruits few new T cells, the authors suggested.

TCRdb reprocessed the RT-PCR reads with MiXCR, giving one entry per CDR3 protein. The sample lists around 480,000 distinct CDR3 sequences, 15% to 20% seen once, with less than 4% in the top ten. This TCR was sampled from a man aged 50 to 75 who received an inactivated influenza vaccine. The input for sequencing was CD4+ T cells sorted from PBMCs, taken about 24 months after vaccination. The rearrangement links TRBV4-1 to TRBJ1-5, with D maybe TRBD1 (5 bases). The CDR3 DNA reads TGCGCCAGCAGCCAAGGCTATAGAAGGGGTCGTCAGCCCCAGCATTTT. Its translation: CASSQGYRRGRQPQHF.